Below, 16 T cell receptor beta chains from the same sample are listed, as sequenced in a study of human thymus T cells. Resections obtained during corrective heart surgery supplied the thymus tissue. The assay was immunoSEQ multiplex PCR, and TCRdb's table has in-frame clones only and misses some. Among about 78,000 clones, 90% to 97% were seen once, and the ten largest hold roughly 0.03%. Sequences were obtained from thymus tissue. The receptor set was obtained from a boy younger than two with a congenital heart defect but otherwise immunologically healthy.

V and J are TRBV4-1 and TRBJ2-1, with a possible D match to TRBD2 (5 bases). Germline CDR1 is MGHRA and CDR2 is YSYEKL. The CDR3 is made up of 12 amino acids. Trimming left V 7 bases short and J 5 bases short, with 9 bases between. This CDR3 is CASIGLDNEQFF. CDR3 DNA: TGCGCCAGCATCGGACTCGACAATGAGCAGTTCTTC.

This chain uses TRBV5-8 with TRBJ1-2, with a weak D call TRBD1 (5 bases). V shed 5 bases and J shed 4 bases, with 24 bases lying between them. This CDR3 contains 17 residues. Germline CDR1 is SGHTS and CDR2 is YDEGEE. CDR3 in amino acids: CASSGSSVWAGSYGYTF. DNA of the CDR3: TGTGCCAGCAGTGGCTCGTCGGTGTGGGCAGGGAGCTATGGCTACACCTTC. The full variable domain, rest sourced from reference TRBV5-8 and TRBJ1-2, is EAGVTQSPTHLIKTRGQQATLRCSPISGHTSVYWYQQALGLGLQFLLWYDEGEERNRGNFPPRFSGRQFPNYSSELNVNALELEDSALYLCASSGSSVWAGSYGYTFGSGTRLTVV.

The chain combines TRBV28 with TRBJ2-7, with unresolved D. Per germline, CDR1 MDHEN and CDR2 SYDVKM. V gave up 3 bases and J gave up 9 bases, with 15 bases separating them. CDR3 length equals 13 residues. The CDR3 bases are TGTGCCAGCAGTTTGTTGCGCTACCCATGGCAGTACTTC. It is translated as CASSLLRYPWQYF.

This clone occurred a few times. The chain is built from TRBV10-3 and TRBJ1-2; 10 bases are a match to TRBD1. The germline V gene encodes CDR1 ENHRY and CDR2 SYGVKD. This CDR3 is 17 amino acids long. V lost 4 bases to trimming and J lost 4 bases; unmatched junction nucleotides: 12. The CDR3 coding sequence is TGTGCCATCAGTGCACCACATCCGGGACAGGGGCGCTATGGCTACACCTTC. Translated, it gives CAISAPHPGQGRYGYTF.

This chain connects TRBV5-1 to TRBJ2-3; D gene unclear. Germline CDR1 and CDR2: SGHRS and YFSETQ. The ends were cut back, 0 bases at V and 2 bases at J, with 10 bases in the middle. The CDR3 is 15 residues long. This CDR3 is CASSLEARNTDTQYF. The CDR3 DNA reads TGCGCCAGCAGCTTGGAGGCTAGGAACACAGATACGCAGTATTTT.

The CDR3 region is CASSPGQGPAKNIQYF. The DNA for the CDR3 is TGCGCCAGCAGCCCGGGACAGGGGCCTGCAAAAAACATTCAGTACTTC. The chain uses TRBV5-1 and TRBJ2-4; 10 positions agree with TRBD1. Unmatched junction bases numbered 8, after V lost 4 bases and J lost 4 bases. The CDR3 runs 16 residues. Germline values: CDR1 SGHRS, CDR2 YFSETQ.

In DNA, the CDR3 is TGTGCCAGCATTGCGGGTGGCGGCTACACCTTC. This translates into CASIAGGGYTF. The J gene is TRBJ1-2, the V gene TRBV7-2; D is undetermined. Germline V gives CDR1 SGHTA, CDR2 FQGNSA. Trimming cost V 7 bases and J 8 bases, with 11 bases left between them. The CDR3 contains 11 residues.

This sequence joins TRBV4-3 and TRBJ2-3; no reliable D call. CDR3 size: 15 residues. The germline V and J ends were trimmed by 1 base and 4 bases, with 12 bases remaining between them. Germline lookup yields CDR1 LGHNA and CDR2 YSLEER. CDR3 amino acids: CASSQVGYLPDTQYF. CDR3 nucleotide sequence: TGCGCCAGCAGCCAAGTGGGCTACCTGCCAGATACGCAGTATTTT.

The CDR3 is CASSLGSVRDRGEYF. The DNA of the CDR3 is TGTGCCAGCAGTTTAGGTTCCGTCCGGGACAGGGGCGAGTACTTC. This chain connects TRBV27 to TRBJ2-7; 10 bases fit TRBD1. V lost 2 bases and J lost 11; bases outside the gene matches: 12. Germline assignment: CDR1 MNHEY and CDR2 SMNVEV (reference sequence). The length of the CDR3 is 15 residues.

The rearrangement uses TRBV27 and TRBJ1-1; 7 bases line up with TRBD1. CDR1 and CDR2 (germline): MNHEY, SMNVEV (reference sequence). V lost 0 bases, J lost 3 bases, and 19 bases stayed unmatched. The CDR3 has 20 amino acids. Here the CDR3 reads CASSLSPREPGQRGYTEAFF. The CDR3 DNA reads TGTGCCAGCAGTTTATCACCCAGGGAGCCGGGACAGCGGGGGTACACTGAAGCTTTCTTT.

The CDR3 loop reads CASSAKRGTFTDTQYF. In nucleotides, the CDR3 is TGTGCCAGCAGCGCTAAACGGGGGACCTTCACAGATACGCAGTATTTT. V is TRBV13 and J is TRBJ2-3, with D perhaps TRBD2 (6 bases). The CDR3 is made up of 16 amino acids. V lost 5 bases, J lost 2 bases, and 17 bases lay in between. Germline V gene lookup returns CDR1 PRHDT and CDR2 FYEKMQ (reference sequence).

V is TRBV29-1 and J is TRBJ2-1, with D hard to call. The CDR3 covers 13 residues. V was clipped by 2 bases and J by 1 base, with 6 bases between them. Germline CDR1 and CDR2: SQVTM and ANQGSEA. The chain's CDR3 is CSVESRSYNEQFF. The CDR3, as DNA: TGCAGCGTTGAAAGTCGGTCCTACAATGAGCAGTTCTTC.

The rearrangement joins TRBV11-3 to TRBJ2-7; D is unresolved. Germline V lookup: CDR1 SGHNT, CDR2 YENEEA. V gave up 1 base and J gave up 1 base, with 8 bases separating them. The CDR3 covers 14 residues. This CDR3 reads CASSLGGISYEQYF. The CDR3 DNA is TGTGCCAGCAGCTTAGGAGGAATATCCTACGAGCAGTACTTC.

The rearrangement links TRBV28 to TRBJ2-7; D is possibly TRBD2 (7 bases). CDR1 and CDR2 from the germline V gene are MDHEN and SYDVKM. The CDR3 is 12 amino acids. Trimming cost V 6 bases and J 6 bases, with 12 bases left between them. The CDR3 reads CASSLGGGEQYF. CDR3 nucleotide sequence: TGTGCCAGCAGCCTAGGGGGGGGCGAGCAGTACTTC.

The chain links TRBV28 to TRBJ2-7; 8 nucleotides line up with TRBD1. V was clipped by 3 bases and J by 1 base; unmatched bases: 8. CDR3 length: 16 residues. Germline V CDR1 and CDR2: MDHEN, SYDVKM. CDR3 sequence reads: CASSLSEQGVSYEQYF. In nucleotides, the CDR3 is TGTGCCAGCAGTTTGTCCGAACAGGGGGTTTCCTACGAGCAGTACTTC. Complete variable domain (other parts from reference TRBV28 and TRBJ2-7): DVKVTQSSRYLVKRTGEKVFLECVQDMDHENMFWYRQDPGLGLRLIYFSYDVKMKEKGDIPEGYSVSREKKERFSLILESASTNQTSMYLCASSLSEQGVSYEQYFGPGTRLTVT.

The genes are TRBV9 and TRBJ2-1; D ambiguous. V was trimmed by 6 bases and J by 0 bases, leaving 13 bases between them. CDR1 is SGDLS and CDR2 is YYNGEE in the germline V gene. The CDR3 covers 15 residues. The CDR3 region has the DNA TGTGCCAGCATGAGAACTTCTAGCTCCTACAATGAGCAGTTCTTC. Its protein product is CASMRTSSSYNEQFF.